This paragraph reports one T cell receptor beta chain. The antigen remains undetermined. These data come from a study of T cell repertoires in cytomegalovirus infection. Looking at the study overall: Public signatures in TCR beta pointed to CMV infection and matching HLA type.

The CDR3 runs to 13 residues. V was clipped by 0 bases and J by 8 bases, with 10 bases between them. The germline V gene has CDR1 DFQATT and CDR2 SNEGSKA (reference sequence). TCRdb independently ran MiXCR on the reads; one entry per CDR3 protein. This table holds roughly 78,000 distinct CDR3 sequences, about 37% found once. The chain employs TRBV20-1 and TRBJ1-4; D not resolved. Sequencing was performed on CD8+ T cells from cultured PBMCs, taken from culture after CMV antigen stimulation. The receptor was isolated from a human donor in good health (CMV status not recorded). Some clones in this sample may be carry-over from other donors' samples. CDR3 DNA sequence: TGCAGTGCTAGAGACAGGTTCAAGGAAAAACTGTTTTTT. Residues: CSARDRFKEKLFF.